This entry lists 18 T cell receptor beta chains sequenced from one sample in a study of human T cells and chemical hapten exposure. MiXCR was run by TCRdb on the RACE reads, yielding one entry per CDR3 protein. The table lists about 140,000 distinct CDR3 sequences, 12% of them singletons, with around 1.4% in the top ten. As to time point: patch test 2, 6 weeks after DPC sensitization. Described treatment: therapeutic diphenylcyclopropenone sensitization with weekly scalp DPC. The specimen was whole blood, collected in connection with sensitization to the hapten diphenylcyclopropenone (DPC). These receptor sequences come from a woman between 45 and 65 years old with alopecia areata. Some clones in this sample may be carry-over from other donors' samples.

This clonotype occurred many times. The J gene is TRBJ2-7, the V gene TRBV20-1; D gene unclear. Germline V gene sequence: CDR1 DFQATT, CDR2 SNEGSKA (reference sequence). CDR3 length equals 15 residues. V was clipped by 5 bases and J by 5 bases, with 22 bases between them. This chain's CDR3 is CSAPARSARPNEQYF. CDR3 nucleotide sequence: TGCAGTGCTCCTGCCCGCTCAGCGAGGCCCAACGAGCAGTACTTC.

This clonotype has just a few counts. V is TRBV7-2 and J is TRBJ1-1, with D unresolved. CDR1 SGHTA and CDR2 FQGNSA come from the germline V gene. The CDR3 totals 14 residues. Trimming left V 5 bases short and J 3 bases short, with 13 bases between. CDR3 amino acids: CASSPPGGYTEAFF. The CDR3 DNA reads as TGTGCCAGCAGCCCCCCCGGCGGCTACACTGAAGCTTTCTTT. Supplemented by reference TRBV7-2 and TRBJ1-1, the full variable domain reads GAGVSQSPSNKVTEKGKDVELRCDPISGHTALYWYRQSLGQGLEFLIYFQGNSAPDKSGLPSDRFSAERTGGSVSTLTIQRTQQEDSAVYLCASSPPGGYTEAFFGQGTRLTVV.

This clonotype has just a few counts. The gene calls are TRBV27 and TRBJ2-3; 8 nucleotides line up with TRBD1. CDR1 and CDR2 from the germline V gene are MNHEY and SMNVEV (reference sequence). This CDR3 is built from 15 residues. With 2 bases clipped from V and 4 bases from J, the junction kept 5 bases outside the gene matches. In nucleotides, the CDR3 is TGTGCCAGCAGTTTAGGGGCAGGGGGCCCAGATACGCAGTATTTT. This gives the protein CASSLGAGGPDTQYF.

This clonotype came up a few times. The chain has TRBV18 and TRBJ1-1, with D unresolved. Trimming removed 2 bases from V and 0 bases from J, with 10 bases in between. The CDR3 has 15 amino acids. In germline, CDR1 is KGHSH, CDR2 LQKENI. CDR3 sequence reads: CASSPKVSMNTEAFF. CDR3 nucleotide sequence: TGTGCCAGCTCACCAAAGGTTTCCATGAACACTGAAGCTTTCTTT. Full variable domain (remainder filled in from reference TRBV18 and TRBJ1-1): NAGVMQNPRHLVRRRGQEARLRCSPMKGHSHVYWYRQLPEEGLKFMVYLQKENIIDESGMPKERFSAEFPKEGPSILRIQQVVRGDSAAYFCASSPKVSMNTEAFFGQGTRLTVV.

Here the CDR3 DNA reads TGCAGCGTCGCCTCGACAGGAGCCTCCTACGAGCAGTACTTC. Translation: CSVASTGASYEQYF. V is TRBV29-1 and J is TRBJ2-7; TRBD1 might be the D (6 bases). V was pared by 6 bases and J by 0 bases, with 15 bases between. Germline loops: CDR1 SQVTM, CDR2 ANQGSEA. The CDR3 consists of 14 residues.

At least ten counts were recorded for this clonotype. The chain recombines TRBV12-3 or TRBV12-4 with TRBJ2-1; D is unresolved. Trimming pared 5 bases from V and 1 base from J, leaving 12 bases between. The CDR3 is 15 amino acids. The CDR3 DNA reads TGTGCCAGCAGTCCCCGTCTGGGTTCCTACAATGAGCAGTTCTTC. It is translated as CASSPRLGSYNEQFF.

This clonotype was recorded at least ten times. The V and J genes are TRBV12-3 or TRBV12-4 and TRBJ1-1, with no clear D. The ends were cut back, 6 bases at V and 3 bases at J, with 8 bases in the middle. The CDR3 is 12 residues long. The CDR3 loop reads CASRLHDTEAFF. For the CDR3, the DNA is TGTGCCAGCAGATTACACGACACTGAAGCTTTCTTT.

The V call is TRBV15, the J call TRBJ1-2, with TRBD1 matching over 8 bases. The V gene end was trimmed by 0 bases and the J gene end by 4 bases; junction bases not matched to a gene: 7. The CDR3 loop spans 16 amino acids. Germline loops: CDR1 LNHNV, CDR2 YYDKDF (reference sequence). The CDR3 protein is CATSRDLVTGGYGYTF. In nucleotides, the CDR3 is TGTGCCACCAGCAGAGATTTGGTAACAGGGGGCTATGGCTACACCTTC.

This clonotype occurred a few times. V usage is TRBV5-1 and J usage is TRBJ2-3, with D unclear. The CDR3 loop spans 16 amino acids. The V gene lost 3 bases and the J gene lost 0 bases, with 14 bases spanning the gap. CDR1 and CDR2 (germline): SGHRS, YFSETQ. As DNA, the CDR3 is TGCGCCAGCAGCTCCCCTCGCGGCTCTAGCACAGATACGCAGTATTTT. This encodes CASSSPRGSSTDTQYF.

The rearrangement uses TRBV4-1 and TRBJ2-3; 8 bases map to TRBD2. Per the germline V gene, CDR1 is MGHRA and CDR2 is YSYEKL. Germline trimming cut 3 bases from V and 4 bases from J; bases unmatched to any gene: 6. There are 15 residues in the CDR3. The CDR3 region is CASSQQTSEADTQYF. DNA of the CDR3: TGCGCCAGCAGCCAGCAGACTAGCGAAGCAGATACGCAGTATTTT.

This clonotype was observed many times. The chain carries TRBV5-1 and TRBJ2-5; TRBD2 matches at 7 bases. Germline CDR1 is SGHRS and CDR2 is YFSETQ. The length of the CDR3 is 13 residues. V dropped 3 bases and J dropped 2; count of bases not matched to a gene: 1. For the CDR3, the DNA is TGCGCCAGCAGCTCGGGACTACAAGAGACCCAGTACTTC. It translates to CASSSGLQETQYF.

The chain joins TRBV6-2 or TRBV6-3 to TRBJ2-7; D is ambiguous. CDR1 and CDR2 from the germline V gene are MNHEY and SVGEGT. V was shortened by 2 bases and J by 5 bases, with 10 bases between the two germline ends. CDR3 length: 13 residues. The CDR3 nucleotides are TGTGCCAGCAGTTACGAAGGGTACCACGAGCAGTACTTC. It yields the protein CASSYEGYHEQYF.

This rearrangement joins TRBV19 to TRBJ2-1, with D perhaps TRBD2 (5 bases). Germline V CDR1 and CDR2: LNHDA, SQIVND (reference sequence). CDR3 size: 14 residues. Deletions cut 7 bases from V and 10 bases from J, with 20 bases between. The CDR3 here is CASNPLAGKGEQFF. The DNA of the CDR3 is TGTGCCAGTAATCCGCTAGCCGGGAAGGGCGAGCAGTTCTTC.

This clonotype was seen many times. The chain uses TRBV28 and TRBJ2-7; D unclear. The germline V gene has CDR1 MDHEN and CDR2 SYDVKM. This CDR3 comprises 14 residues. Trimming cost V 9 bases and J 2 bases, with 17 bases left between them. CDR3 bases: TGTGCCAGTCATGCGCCGTCCCCCACCTACGAGCAGTACTTC. The encoded protein is CASHAPSPTYEQYF.

The chain couples TRBV5-4 to TRBJ2-5; 7 bases agree with TRBD1. The CDR3 is made up of 14 amino acids. With 4 bases clipped from V and 1 base from J, the junction kept 4 bases outside the gene matches. Germline V gene lookup returns CDR1 SGHNT and CDR2 YYREEE (reference sequence). This chain's CDR3 is CASSPQGFQETQYF. The CDR3, as DNA: TGTGCCAGCAGCCCACAGGGGTTCCAAGAGACCCAGTACTTC.

This clonotype has just a few counts. The rearrangement links TRBV7-2 to TRBJ2-2; D remains unclear. CDR1 SGHTA and CDR2 FQGNSA come from the germline V gene. Trimming pared 1 base from V and 5 bases from J, leaving 8 bases between. This CDR3 has 14 amino acids. The CDR3: CASSLGFRTGELFF. The CDR3, as DNA: TGTGCCAGCAGCTTAGGGTTCCGAACCGGGGAGCTGTTTTTT. The whole variable domain, remainder taken from reference TRBV7-2 and TRBJ2-2, is GAGVSQSPSNKVTEKGKDVELRCDPISGHTALYWYRQSLGQGLEFLIYFQGNSAPDKSGLPSDRFSAERTGGSVSTLTIQRTQQEDSAVYLCASSLGFRTGELFFGEGSRLTVL.

This sequence joins TRBV6-5 and TRBJ2-7, with a possible D match to TRBD1 (6 bases). Trimming left V 6 bases short and J 4 bases short, with 16 bases between. The germline CDR1 and CDR2 sequences are MNHEY and SVGAGI. This CDR3 is built from 14 residues. The CDR3 loop reads CASSQDSPVYEQYF. CDR3 coding DNA: TGTGCCAGCAGCCAGGACAGTCCGGTATACGAGCAGTACTTC.

This clonotype was seen more than once but under ten times. Here the CDR3 reads CASSEGGGPQPQHF. The CDR3 nucleotides are TGTGCCAGCAGTGAGGGCGGGGGCCCACAGCCCCAGCATTTT. The V gene is TRBV2, the J gene TRBJ1-5, with a weak D call TRBD1 (6 bases). V was trimmed by 3 bases and J by 7 bases, leaving 13 bases between them. The V gene's germline CDR1 is SNHLY and CDR2 FYNNEI. This CDR3 is 14 amino acids long.